This TCR beta chain stems from a study of cytomegalovirus exposure and HLA in healthy donors. In germline, CDR1 is SEHNR, CDR2 FQNEAQ (reference sequence). The CDR3 extends over 16 amino acids. Trimming removed 0 bases at V and 3 bases at J, with 14 bases between. Primers for the PCR totalled 60 Vbeta and 13 Jbeta. Sequencing used immunoSEQ multiplex PCR; TCRdb keeps in-frame clones, though not all of them. The data contain about 150,000 clones, roughly 74% of them seen just once; the ten biggest clones take up less than 3.5%. The rearrangement joins TRBV7-9 to TRBJ2-5, with D maybe TRBD1 (7 bases). Material for sequencing was PBMCs. The receptor's source is a young man in good health and CMV-seronegative. This chain's CDR3 is CASSLAIGGTEETQYF. CDR3 nucleotide sequence: TGTGCCAGCAGCTTAGCGATTGGGGGGACAGAAGAGACCCAGTACTTC. The full variable domain, its missing parts supplied by reference TRBV7-9 and TRBJ2-5, is DTGVSQNPRHKITKRGQNVTFRCDPISEHNRLYWYRQTLGQGPEFLTYFQNEAQLEKSRLLSDRFSAERPKGSFSTLEIQRTEQGDSAMYLCASSLAIGGTEETQYFGPGTRLLVL.